This T cell receptor beta chain comes out of a study of regulatory T cells in long-lasting Graves disease. Looking at the study overall: Under 3 months of antithyroid drugs had been taken by newly diagnosed Graves' patients.

This clonotype occurred many times. Antigen: not known. Findings and limits, study-wide: Lower TCR diversity characterized persistent Graves' patients relative to newly diagnosed patients. Possibly, accuracy suffered from the small sample size.

The TCR beta library used iRepertoire HTBI primers with Arm-PCR amplification of CDR3. Each CDR3 protein is one row after TCRdb ran MiXCR on the multiplex PCR reads. The top ten hold under 20% of the sample, which has 350,000 to 500,000 distinct CDR3 sequences, 14% seen once. Stated time point: newly diagnosed GD, antithyroid drugs for less than 3 months. Isolated PBMC RNA provided the starting material for the TCR library. The same data also went into a second study, on T cells in Graves' hyperthyroidism and ophthalmopathy.

The specimen was peripheral blood mononuclear cells (PBMCs), collected at new diagnosis, from a patient treated with antithyroid drugs. The TCR originated in a woman aged 45-59 years with Graves disease.

The CDR3 protein is CASSHIGLGGELFF. CDR3 nucleotides: TGTGCCAGCAGCCACATCGGACTAGGCGGGGAGCTGTTTTTT. J is TRBJ2-2 and V is TRBV11-2; 7 bases fit TRBD2. Germline V CDR1 and CDR2: SGHAT, FQNNGV. The CDR3 totals 14 residues. The ends lost 5 bases at V and 7 bases at J; junction bases unmatched: 7.